Listed below are T cell receptor beta chains from one sample, sequenced in a study of blood T cell repertoires in COVID-19. The method was immunoSEQ multiplex PCR; TCRdb's version includes in-frame clones alone and lacks a portion of them. This sample has roughly 78,000 clones, with around 86% found just once. What was sequenced was peripheral blood. These receptors were taken from a woman aged 55-75 years with acute or convalescent COVID-19. The CDR3 runs from the conserved cysteine through the conserved F or W. A D gene is named only where the DNA matches it firmly. Size values are once, few and many counts, or a class for expanded clones, and some rows have none.

V	size	D	J	CDR3	DNA
TRBV19	NA	NA	TRBJ2-7	CASSLTTGDFSYEQYF	TGTGCCAGTAGTTTAACCACAGGGGACTTCTCCTACGAGCAGTACTTC
TRBV27	once	TRBD1	TRBJ1-6	CASSYGTGQGLRSPLHF	TGTGCCAGCAGTTATGGGACGGGACAGGGATTAAGGTCACCCCTCCACTTT
TRBV10-2	NA	NA	TRBJ2-7	CASSGTGNEQYF	TGCGCCAGCAGTGGCACGGGGAACGAGCAGTACTTC
TRBV19	NA	TRBD1	TRBJ2-7	CASSPRDRYEQYF	TGTGCCAGTAGTCCTCGGGACAGGTACGAGCAGTACTTC
TRBV7-9	NA	NA	TRBJ1-1	CASSLVGGGPEAFF	TGTGCCAGCAGCTTAGTCGGTGGGGGCCCTGAAGCTTTCTTT
TRBV7-2	few	NA	TRBJ1-6	CASSLETGVGIRNSPLHF	TGTGCCAGCAGCTTAGAGACCGGGGTTGGCATTCGGAATTCACCCCTCCACTTT
TRBV9	NA	TRBD1	TRBJ2-2	CASSFRDRSNTGELFF	TGTGCCAGCAGCTTCCGGGACAGATCTAACACCGGGGAGCTGTTTTTT
TRBV28	NA	NA	TRBJ1-1	CASSLNTGRSTEAFF	TGTGCCAGCAGTTTAAACACAGGGAGAAGCACTGAAGCTTTCTTT
TRBV27	NA	NA	TRBJ2-5	CASSLFGLQETQYF	TGTGCCAGCAGTTTATTTGGACTACAAGAGACCCAGTACTTC
TRBV13	NA	TRBD2	TRBJ2-3	CASSSISGMSTDTQYF	TGTGCCAGCAGCTCCATTAGCGGGATGAGCACAGATACGCAGTATTTT